The T cell receptor beta chain described here comes from a study of PD-L1 blockade in urothelial cancer. This CDR3 spans 15 amino acids. V was clipped by 1 base and J by 6 bases; unmatched bases: 8. Germline CDR1 and CDR2: LGHNA and YSLEER. TCRdb's copy holds only in-frame clones and misses some; the assay was immunoSEQ multiplex PCR. Among around 26,000 clones listed, 80% to 90% were seen once. V gene TRBV4-3 combines with J gene TRBJ2-7, with 8 bases lining up with TRBD1. The receptor's source is a man aged 60-69 years with urothelial cancer. This specimen was PBMCs, taken around atezolizumab (anti-PD-L1) treatment. For the CDR3, the DNA is TGCGCCAGCAGCCAAGTACTACAGGGGGACTCCGAGCAGTACTTC. Its protein product is CASSQVLQGDSEQYF.